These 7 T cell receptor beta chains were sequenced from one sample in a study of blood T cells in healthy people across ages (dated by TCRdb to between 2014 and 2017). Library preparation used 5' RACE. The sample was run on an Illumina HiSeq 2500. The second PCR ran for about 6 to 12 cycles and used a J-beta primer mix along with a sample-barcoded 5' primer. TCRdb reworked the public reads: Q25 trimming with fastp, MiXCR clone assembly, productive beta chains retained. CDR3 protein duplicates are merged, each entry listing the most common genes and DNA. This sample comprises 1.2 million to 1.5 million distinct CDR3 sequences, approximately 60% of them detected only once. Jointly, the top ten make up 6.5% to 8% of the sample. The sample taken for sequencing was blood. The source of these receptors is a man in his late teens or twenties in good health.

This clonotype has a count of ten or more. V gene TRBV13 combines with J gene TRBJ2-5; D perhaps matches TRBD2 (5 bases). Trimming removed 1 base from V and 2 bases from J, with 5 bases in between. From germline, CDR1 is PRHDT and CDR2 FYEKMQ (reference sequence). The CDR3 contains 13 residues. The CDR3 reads CASSLERQETQYF. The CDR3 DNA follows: TGTGCCAGCAGCTTAGAGCGGCAAGAGACCCAGTACTTC.

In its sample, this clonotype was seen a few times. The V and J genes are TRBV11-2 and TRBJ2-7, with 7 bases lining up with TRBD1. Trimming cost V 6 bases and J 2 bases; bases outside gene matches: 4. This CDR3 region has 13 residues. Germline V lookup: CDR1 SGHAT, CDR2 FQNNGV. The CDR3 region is CASSAGQAYEQYF. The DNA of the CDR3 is TGTGCCAGCAGTGCTGGACAGGCCTACGAGCAGTACTTC.

The CDR3 DNA reads as TGTGCCAGCAGCCCCACAGGGGCAGCCAAAAACATTCAGTACTTC. It codes for CASSPTGAAKNIQYF. The chain has TRBV28 and TRBJ2-4; 7 nucleotides agree with TRBD1. This CDR3 is built from 15 residues. Germline loops: CDR1 MDHEN, CDR2 SYDVKM. The ends lost 6 bases at V and 0 bases at J; junction bases unmatched: 5.

CDR3 nucleotides: TGCAGTGCTAGACGTTGGCGGGGGGGCTTAGGAGAGACCCAGTACTTC. This encodes CSARRWRGGLGETQYF. The chain has TRBV20-1 and TRBJ2-5, with TRBD2 matching 9 bases. The CDR3 spans 16 residues. The germline gives CDR1 DFQATT, CDR2 SNEGSKA (reference sequence). The ends lost 2 bases at V and 4 bases at J; junction bases unmatched: 11.

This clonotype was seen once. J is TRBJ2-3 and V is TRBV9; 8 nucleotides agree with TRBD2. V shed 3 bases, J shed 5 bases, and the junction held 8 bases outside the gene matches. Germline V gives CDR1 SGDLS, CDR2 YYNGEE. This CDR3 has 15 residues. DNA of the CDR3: TGTGCCAGCAGCGCCGGAGCGGGAGTAGGAGATACGCAGTATTTT. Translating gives CASSAGAGVGDTQYF.

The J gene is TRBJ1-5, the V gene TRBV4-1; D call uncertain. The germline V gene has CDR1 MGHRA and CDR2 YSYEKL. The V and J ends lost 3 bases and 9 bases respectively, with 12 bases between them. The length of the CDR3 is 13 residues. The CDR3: CASSQESYPPQHF. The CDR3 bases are TGCGCCAGCAGCCAGGAGTCTTATCCGCCCCAGCATTTT.

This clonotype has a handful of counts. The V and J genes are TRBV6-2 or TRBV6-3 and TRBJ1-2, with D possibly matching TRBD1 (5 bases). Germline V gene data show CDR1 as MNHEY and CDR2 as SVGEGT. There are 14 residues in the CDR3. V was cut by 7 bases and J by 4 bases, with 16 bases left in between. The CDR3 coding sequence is TGTGCCAGCACCACAATGCGACAGACCTATGGCTACACCTTC. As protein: CASTTMRQTYGYTF.